The 4 T cell receptor beta chains below were found in one sample sequenced in a study of tumor and adjacent non-tumor tissue in lung cancer. A modified ARM-PCR protocol with three rounds of nested PCR amplified TCRbeta. TCRdb re-analysed the multiplex PCR reads in MiXCR, keeping a single row per CDR3 protein. The sample includes approximately 44,000 distinct CDR3 sequences, approximately 57% of them seen just once. No cell sorting was done before RNA was extracted from the tissue. Distant lung tissue was collected more than 3 cm away from the tumor edge. The material sequenced was distant non-tumor lung tissue. The source of these receptors is a man between 45 and 60 years old with non-small cell lung cancer.

About this clonotype: This is likely a read error, given that the CDR3 carries no conserved phenylalanine or tryptophan at its end. The chain recombines TRBV10-2 with TRBJ1-5; D is unresolved. Matching the DNA end better, TRBJ2-3 makes the J call doubtful. Germline CDR1 and CDR2: WSHSY and SAAADI. The CDR3 length is 15 residues. This CDR3 reads CASSESTHSNQPQYL. The CDR3, as DNA: TGCGCCAGCAGTGAGTCGACTCATAGCAATCAGCCCCAGTATCTT.

This clonotype came up once. At one end the junction does not follow the germline gene, possibly because of a read error. V gene TRBV19 combines with J gene TRBJ2-3; 9 positions agree with TRBD1. Germline assignment: CDR1 LNHDA and CDR2 SQIVND (reference sequence). The CDR3 covers 15 residues. Here the CDR3 reads CASSDRDRETDTHYF. DNA for the CDR3: TGTGCCAGTAGCGATCGGGACAGGGAGACAGATACGCATTATTTT.

A note on this clonotype: This sequence may be a read error, since a much larger clone differs from it by one base. The rearrangement joins TRBV11-2 to TRBJ2-3; D may be TRBD1 or TRBD2 (6 bases each). Germline-derived CDR1 and CDR2 are SGHAT and FQNNGV. CDR3 size: 16 residues. Trimming removed 7 bases from V and 3 bases from J, with 20 bases in between. The chain's CDR3 is CASNAGAGSSTDTQYF. The CDR3 nucleotides read TGTGCCAGCAACGCAGGGGCGGGAAGCTCGACAGATACGCAGTATTTT.

As to this clonotype: The conserved phenylalanine or tryptophan normally closing the CDR3 is absent here, so this likely arose from a read error. This sequence joins TRBV10-2 and TRBJ2-5; no definite D call. The length of the CDR3 is 14 residues. Trimming removed 7 bases at V and 2 bases at J, with 14 bases between. Germline V CDR1 and CDR2: WSHSY, SAAADI. DNA of the CDR3: TGCGCCAGCATGCTTTCGAGAGTGCAAGAGACCCAGTACTCA. Its protein product is CASMLSRVQETQYS.